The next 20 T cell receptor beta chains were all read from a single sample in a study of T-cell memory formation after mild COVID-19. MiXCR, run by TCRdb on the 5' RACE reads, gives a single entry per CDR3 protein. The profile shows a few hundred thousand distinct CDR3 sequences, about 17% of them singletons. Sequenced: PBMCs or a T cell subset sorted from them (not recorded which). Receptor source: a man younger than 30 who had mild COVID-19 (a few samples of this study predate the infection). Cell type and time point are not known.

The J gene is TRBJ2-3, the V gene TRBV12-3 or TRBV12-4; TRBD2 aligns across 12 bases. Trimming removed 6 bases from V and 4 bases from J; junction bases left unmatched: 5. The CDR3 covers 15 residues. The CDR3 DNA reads TGTGCCAGCAGAGCTAGCGGGGGGGCCCCAGATACGCAGTATTTT. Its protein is CASRASGGAPDTQYF.

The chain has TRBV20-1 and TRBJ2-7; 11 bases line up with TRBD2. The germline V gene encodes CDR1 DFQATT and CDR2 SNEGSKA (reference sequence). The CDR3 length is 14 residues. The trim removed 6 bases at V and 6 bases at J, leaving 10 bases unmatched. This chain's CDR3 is CSAARPSGGIEQYF. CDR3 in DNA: TGCAGTGCCGCCAGGCCTAGCGGGGGGATCGAGCAGTACTTC.

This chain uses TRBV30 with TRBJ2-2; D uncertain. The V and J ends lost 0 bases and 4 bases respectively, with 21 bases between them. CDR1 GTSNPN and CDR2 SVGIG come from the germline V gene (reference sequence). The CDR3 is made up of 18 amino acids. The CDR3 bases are TGTGCCTGGAGTGTACAGAGCAGAATAAACCTGGGCACCGGGGAGCTGTTTTTT. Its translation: CAWSVQSRINLGTGELFF.

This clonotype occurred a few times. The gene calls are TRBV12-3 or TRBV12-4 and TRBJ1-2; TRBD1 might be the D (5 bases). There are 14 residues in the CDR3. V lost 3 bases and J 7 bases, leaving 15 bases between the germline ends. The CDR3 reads CASSFFGGPGGYTF. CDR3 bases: TGTGCCAGCAGTTTCTTCGGGGGTCCGGGTGGCTACACCTTC.

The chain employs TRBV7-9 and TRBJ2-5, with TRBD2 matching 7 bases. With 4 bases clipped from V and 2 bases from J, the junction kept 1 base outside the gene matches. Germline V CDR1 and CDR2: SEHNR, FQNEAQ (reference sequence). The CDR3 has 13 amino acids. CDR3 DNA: TGTGCCAGCAGCTGGCGGGGGCAAGAGACCCAGTACTTC. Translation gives CASSWRGQETQYF.

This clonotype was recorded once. CDR3 nucleotides: TGCGCCAGCAGCCAGGTAAACTCCCTAGCGGGGAGCTCCTACGAGCAGTACTTC. Translating gives CASSQVNSLAGSSYEQYF. The gene calls are TRBV4-3 and TRBJ2-7; 9 bases line up with TRBD2. Looked up from germline, CDR1 is LGHNA and CDR2 is YSLEER. The CDR3 is 18 amino acids. V shed 3 bases, J shed 0 bases, and the junction held 12 bases outside the gene matches.

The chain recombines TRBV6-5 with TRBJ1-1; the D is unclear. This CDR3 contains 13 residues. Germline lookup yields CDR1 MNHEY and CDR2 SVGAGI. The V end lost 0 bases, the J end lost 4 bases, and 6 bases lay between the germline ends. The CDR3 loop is CASSYSRRTEAFF. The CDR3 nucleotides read TGTGCCAGCAGTTACTCGAGACGCACTGAAGCTTTCTTT.

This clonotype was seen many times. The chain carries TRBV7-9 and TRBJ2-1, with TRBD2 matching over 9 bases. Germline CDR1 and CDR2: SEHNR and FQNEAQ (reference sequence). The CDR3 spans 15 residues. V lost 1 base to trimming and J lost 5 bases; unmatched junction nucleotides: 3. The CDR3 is CASSLGTSAHNEQFF. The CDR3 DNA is TGTGCCAGCAGCTTAGGGACTAGCGCCCACAATGAGCAGTTCTTC.

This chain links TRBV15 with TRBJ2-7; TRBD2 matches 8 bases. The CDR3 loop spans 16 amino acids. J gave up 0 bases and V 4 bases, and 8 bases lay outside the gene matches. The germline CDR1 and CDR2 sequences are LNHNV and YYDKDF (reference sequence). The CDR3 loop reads CATSTLAGGPSYEQYF. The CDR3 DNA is TGTGCCACCAGCACTCTGGCGGGGGGCCCCTCCTACGAGCAGTACTTC.

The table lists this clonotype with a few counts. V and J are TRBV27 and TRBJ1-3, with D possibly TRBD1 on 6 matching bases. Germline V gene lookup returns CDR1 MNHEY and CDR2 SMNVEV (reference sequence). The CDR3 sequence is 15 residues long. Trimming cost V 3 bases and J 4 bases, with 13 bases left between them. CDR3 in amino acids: CASSFAGARGNTIYF. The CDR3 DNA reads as TGTGCCAGCAGTTTCGCGGGGGCGAGGGGAAACACCATATATTTT.

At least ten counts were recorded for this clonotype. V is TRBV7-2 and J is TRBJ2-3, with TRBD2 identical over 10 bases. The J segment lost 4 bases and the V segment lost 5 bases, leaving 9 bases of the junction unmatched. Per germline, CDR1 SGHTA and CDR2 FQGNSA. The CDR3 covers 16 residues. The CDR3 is CASSRASGGGADTQYF. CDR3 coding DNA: TGTGCCAGCAGCCGAGCTAGCGGGGGAGGGGCAGATACGCAGTATTTT.

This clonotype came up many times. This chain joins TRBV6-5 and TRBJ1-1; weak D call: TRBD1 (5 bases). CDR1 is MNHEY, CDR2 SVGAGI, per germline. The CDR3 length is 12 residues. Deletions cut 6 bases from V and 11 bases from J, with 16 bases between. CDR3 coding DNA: TGTGCCAGCAGCCTACGTGGGGGGAAGGCTTTCTTT. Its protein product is CASSLRGGKAFF.

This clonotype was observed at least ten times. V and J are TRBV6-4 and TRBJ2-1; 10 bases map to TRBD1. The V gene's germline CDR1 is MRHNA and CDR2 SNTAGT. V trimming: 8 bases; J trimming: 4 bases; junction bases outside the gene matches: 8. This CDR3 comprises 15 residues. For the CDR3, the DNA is TGTGCCAGCCGACCTGGGACAGGGGATTACAATGAGCAGTTCTTC. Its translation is CASRPGTGDYNEQFF.

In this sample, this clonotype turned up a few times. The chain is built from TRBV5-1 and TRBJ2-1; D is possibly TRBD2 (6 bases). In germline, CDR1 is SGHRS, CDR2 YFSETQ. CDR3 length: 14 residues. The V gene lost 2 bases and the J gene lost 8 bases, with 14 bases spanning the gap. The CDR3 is CASSLNSGVDEQFF. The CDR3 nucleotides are TGCGCCAGCAGCTTAAACTCGGGGGTCGATGAGCAGTTCTTC.

CDR3: CSAQGGSTDTQYF. The CDR3 DNA follows: TGCAGCGCTCAGGGGGGGTCCACAGATACGCAGTATTTT. The chain couples TRBV29-1 to TRBJ2-3; D might be TRBD1 or TRBD2, each matching 7 bases. CDR3 length: 13 amino acids. The germline gives CDR1 SQVTM, CDR2 ANQGSEA. Trimming removed 7 bases at V and 2 bases at J, with 13 bases between.

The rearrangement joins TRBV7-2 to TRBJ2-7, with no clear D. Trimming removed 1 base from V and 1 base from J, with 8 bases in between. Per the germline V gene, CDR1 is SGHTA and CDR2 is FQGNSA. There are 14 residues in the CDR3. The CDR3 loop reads CASSLGAGSYEQYV. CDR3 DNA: TGTGCCAGCAGCTTAGGGGCAGGATCCTACGAGCAGTACGTC.

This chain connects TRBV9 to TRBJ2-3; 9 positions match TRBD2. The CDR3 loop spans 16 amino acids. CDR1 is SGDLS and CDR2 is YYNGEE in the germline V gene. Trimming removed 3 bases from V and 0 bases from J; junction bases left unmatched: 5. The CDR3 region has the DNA TGTGCCAGCAGCGGCGAACTAGCGGGTAGCACAGATACGCAGTATTTT. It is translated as CASSGELAGSTDTQYF.

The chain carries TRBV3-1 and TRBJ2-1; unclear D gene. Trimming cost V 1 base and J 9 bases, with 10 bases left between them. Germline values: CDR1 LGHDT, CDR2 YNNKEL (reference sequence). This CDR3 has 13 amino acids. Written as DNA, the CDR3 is TGTGCCAGCAGCCAAGGGGGTGCGACTGAGCAGTTCTTC. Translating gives CASSQGGATEQFF.

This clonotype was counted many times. CDR3 loop: CASRSDREYSPLHF. CDR3 in DNA: TGCGCCAGCAGATCGGACAGGGAATATTCACCCCTCCACTTT. J is TRBJ1-6 and V is TRBV5-1, with 8 nucleotides matching TRBD1. Germline loops: CDR1 SGHRS, CDR2 YFSETQ. V lost 5 bases, J lost 8 bases, and 6 bases stayed unmatched. The CDR3 is made up of 14 amino acids. The full variable domain, its missing parts supplied by reference TRBV5-1 and TRBJ1-6, is KAGVTQTPRYLIKTRGQQVTLSCSPISGHRSVSWYQQTPGQGLQFLFEYFSETQRNKGNFPGRFSGRQFSNSRSEMNVSTLELGDSALYLCASRSDREYSPLHFGNGTRLTVT.

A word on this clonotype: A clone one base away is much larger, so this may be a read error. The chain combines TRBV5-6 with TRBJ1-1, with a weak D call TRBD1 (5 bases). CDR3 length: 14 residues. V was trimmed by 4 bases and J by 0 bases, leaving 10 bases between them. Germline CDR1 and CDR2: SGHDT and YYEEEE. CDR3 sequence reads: CASSMDIMNTEAFF. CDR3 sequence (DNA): TGTGCCAGCAGCATGGACATCATGAACACTGAAGCTTTCTTT.